These 15 T cell receptor beta chains were all obtained from the same sample, sequenced in a study of blood T cell repertoires in COVID-19. TCRdb keeps only in-frame clones here, not all; method: immunoSEQ multiplex PCR. The sample lists around 230,000 clones; approximately 83% were seen once. The sequenced sample consisted of peripheral blood. All receptors come from a woman of 80 years or more with acute or convalescent COVID-19.

This rearrangement joins TRBV2 to TRBJ2-7; 8 positions agree with TRBD2. Losses at the gene ends were 6 bases for V and 5 bases for J; bases not matched to a gene: 6. Germline CDR1 is SNHLY and CDR2 is FYNNEI. The CDR3 spans 13 residues. The CDR3 spells CASRGSGVDEQYF. DNA for the CDR3: TGTGCCAGCAGGGGTAGCGGGGTCGACGAGCAGTACTTC.

The chain links TRBV5-1 to TRBJ2-6; 7 nucleotides line up with TRBD1. Trimming removed 4 bases from V and 4 bases from J; junction bases left unmatched: 8. CDR3 length: 16 amino acids. Germline V gene sequence: CDR1 SGHRS, CDR2 YFSETQ. CDR3 sequence: CASSPNRGTGANVLTF. DNA of the CDR3: TGCGCCAGCAGCCCCAACAGGGGCACAGGGGCCAACGTCCTGACTTTC.

CDR3 nucleotide sequence: TGTGCCAGCAGCTTAGATGCGGGCACGCGGGGTCAGCCCCAGCATTTT. This gives the protein CASSLDAGTRGQPQHF. The chain links TRBV11-2 to TRBJ1-5; D gene ambiguous. The CDR3 length is 16 residues. Germline lookup yields CDR1 SGHAT and CDR2 FQNNGV. The V end was cut by 0 bases, the J end by 6 bases, with 15 bases between.

The rearrangement joins TRBV27 to TRBJ2-2, with D maybe TRBD2 (6 bases). V gave up 0 bases and J gave up 1 base, with 15 bases separating them. The CDR3 totals 18 residues. CDR1 and CDR2 from the germline V gene are MNHEY and SMNVEV (reference sequence). CDR3 protein: CASSLSREAGRNTGELFF. Written as DNA, the CDR3 is TGTGCCAGCAGTTTATCAAGGGAGGCGGGGAGGAACACCGGGGAGCTGTTTTTT.

The V call is TRBV11-2, the J call TRBJ2-5, with 10 bases that match TRBD2. Germline V lookup: CDR1 SGHAT, CDR2 FQNNGV. There are 16 residues in the CDR3. After removal of 2 bases from V and 3 bases from J, the junction contained 6 bases not matched to a gene. The CDR3 DNA is TGTGCCAGCAGCTTAAGGTCCAGCGGGGGGGAAGAGACCCAGTACTTC. The encoded protein is CASSLRSSGGEETQYF.

J is TRBJ2-5 and V is TRBV5-1; tentative D call: TRBD1 (5 bases). This CDR3 has 15 amino acids. Trimming removed 0 bases at V and 5 bases at J, with 14 bases between. The germline V gene has CDR1 SGHRS and CDR2 YFSETQ. The CDR3 DNA reads as TGCGCCAGCAGCTTGGGGCAGGGCGAACAGGAGACCCAGTACTTC. Translated: CASSLGQGEQETQYF.

The chain is built from TRBV6-2 or TRBV6-3 and TRBJ1-1, with 10 bases lining up with TRBD1. CDR3 length: 16 amino acids. Germline V gene sequence: CDR1 MNHEY, CDR2 SVGEGT. Germline trimming cut 2 bases from V and 3 bases from J; bases unmatched to any gene: 6. CDR3 protein: CASSYETGGADTEAFF. Written as DNA, the CDR3 is TGTGCCAGCAGTTACGAGACAGGGGGCGCGGACACTGAAGCTTTCTTT.

This clone appeared a single time. The chain has TRBV9 and TRBJ1-3, with a weak D call TRBD1 (6 bases). CDR3 length: 15 amino acids. V lost 0 bases and J 4 bases, leaving 11 bases between the germline ends. Germline assignment: CDR1 SGDLS and CDR2 YYNGEE. This chain's CDR3 is CASSVAGEFGNTIYF. CDR3 coding DNA: TGTGCCAGCAGCGTAGCAGGGGAGTTCGGAAACACCATATATTTT.

The rearrangement joins TRBV9 to TRBJ2-1; D perhaps matches TRBD2 (5 bases). The germline V and J ends were trimmed by 0 bases and 4 bases, with 5 bases remaining between them. In germline, CDR1 is SGDLS, CDR2 YYNGEE. The CDR3 is 13 amino acids. The CDR3 sequence is CASSVAGYNEQFF. DNA for the CDR3: TGTGCCAGCAGCGTAGCGGGGTACAATGAGCAGTTCTTC.

The chain has TRBV28 and TRBJ2-3; 8 bases match TRBD2. The CDR3 spans 16 residues. Trimming cost V 5 bases and J 4 bases; bases outside gene matches: 11. The germline CDR1 and CDR2 sequences are MDHEN and SYDVKM. CDR3: CASSPSGTRSADTQYF. DNA for the CDR3: TGTGCCAGCAGTCCCTCCGGGACTAGGAGCGCAGATACGCAGTATTTT. Filled out from reference TRBV28 and TRBJ2-3, the complete variable domain reads DVKVTQSSRYLVKRTGEKVFLECVQDMDHENMFWYRQDPGLGLRLIYFSYDVKMKEKGDIPEGYSVSREKKERFSLILESASTNQTSMYLCASSPSGTRSADTQYFGPGTRLTVL.

This rearrangement joins TRBV9 to TRBJ2-1; 10 bases map to TRBD2. V shed 0 bases and J 2 bases; nucleotides not matched to a gene: 2. Germline-derived CDR1 and CDR2 are SGDLS and YYNGEE. This CDR3 spans 16 amino acids. The CDR3 region is CASSVEGTSAYNEQFF. CDR3 sequence (DNA): TGTGCCAGCAGCGTAGAGGGGACTAGCGCCTACAATGAGCAGTTCTTC.

The chain combines TRBV7-9 with TRBJ2-7, with D possibly being TRBD1 (6 bases). Trimming took 5 bases from V and 0 from J, leaving 11 bases between them. The CDR3 sequence is 14 residues long. Germline V gives CDR1 SEHNR, CDR2 FQNEAQ (reference sequence). The CDR3 bases are TGTGCCAGCAGCGCGCAACAGGGCTCCTACGAGCAGTACTTC. This encodes CASSAQQGSYEQYF.

The chain uses TRBV6-4 and TRBJ1-1, with D possibly TRBD1 on 6 matching bases. Trimming removed 8 bases from V and 1 base from J, with 17 bases in between. In germline, CDR1 is MRHNA, CDR2 SNTAGT. The CDR3 runs to 15 residues. The CDR3 region has the DNA TGTGCCAGCGGAACAGAGGGGACACCGAACACTGAAGCTTTCTTT. Translation: CASGTEGTPNTEAFF.

This clone was recorded a few times. V usage is TRBV19 and J usage is TRBJ2-5; D perhaps matches TRBD2 (6 bases). Trimming shortened V by 6 bases and J by 3 bases, and 14 bases separated the two germline ends. Germline V lookup: CDR1 LNHDA, CDR2 SQIVND (reference sequence). The CDR3 covers 14 residues. The CDR3: CASRSLGGKETQYF. CDR3 bases: TGTGCCAGTAGGAGCCTTGGGGGGAAAGAGACCCAGTACTTC.

The chain has TRBV5-5 and TRBJ2-5, with 7 bases lining up with TRBD1. The trim removed 5 bases at V and 2 bases at J, leaving 3 bases unmatched. CDR3 length: 13 amino acids. The V gene's germline CDR1 is SGHKS and CDR2 YYEKEE (reference sequence). This CDR3 reads CASRGTAQETQYF. CDR3 nucleotides: TGTGCCAGCAGGGGGACAGCACAAGAGACCCAGTACTTC.